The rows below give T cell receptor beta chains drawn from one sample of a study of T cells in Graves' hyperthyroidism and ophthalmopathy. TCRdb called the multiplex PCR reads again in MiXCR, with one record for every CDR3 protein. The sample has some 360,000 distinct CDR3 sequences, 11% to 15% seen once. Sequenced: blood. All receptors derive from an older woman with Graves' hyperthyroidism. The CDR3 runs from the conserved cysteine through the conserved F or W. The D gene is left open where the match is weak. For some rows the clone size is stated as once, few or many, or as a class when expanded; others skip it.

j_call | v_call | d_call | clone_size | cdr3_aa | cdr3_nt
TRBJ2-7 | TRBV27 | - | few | CASSGAESYEQYF | TGTGCCAGCAGTGGGGCAGAAAGCTACGAGCAGTACTTC
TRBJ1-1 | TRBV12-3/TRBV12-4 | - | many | CASSLVRGREDTEAFF | TGTGCCAGCAGTTTAGTCCGGGGGAGGGAAGACACTGAAGCTTTCTTT
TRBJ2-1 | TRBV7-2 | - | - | CASSSAWDGAGQFF | TGTGCCAGCAGCTCGGCATGGGACGGGGCGGGGCAGTTCTTC
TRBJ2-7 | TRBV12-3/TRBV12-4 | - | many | CASSLWGMVSEQYF | TGTGCCAGCAGTTTATGGGGGATGGTTTCCGAGCAGTACTTC
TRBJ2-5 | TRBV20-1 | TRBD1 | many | CSAWTGTGQETQYF | TGCAGTGCTTGGACCGGGACAGGGCAAGAGACCCAGTACTTC
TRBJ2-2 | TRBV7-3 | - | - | CASSQVVGLNTGELFF | TGTGCCAGCAGCCAAGTCGTGGGCCTCAACACCGGGGAGCTGTTTTTT
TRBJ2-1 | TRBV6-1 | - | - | CASSARRSMVNEQFF | TGTGCCAGCAGTGCCCGCCGGAGCATGGTGAATGAGCAGTTCTTC
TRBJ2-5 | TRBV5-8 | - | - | CASSFIGRPYNPQYF | TGTGCCAGCAGCTTTATAGGGCGACCCTATAACCCCCAGTACTTC
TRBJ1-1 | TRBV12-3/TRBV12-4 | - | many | CASSLLENTEAFF | TGTGCCAGCAGTTTACTGGAAAACACTGAAGCTTTCTTT
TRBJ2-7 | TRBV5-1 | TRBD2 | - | CASSEVGTTYEQYF | TGCGCCAGCAGCGAGGTGGGGACTACCTACGAGCAGTACTTC
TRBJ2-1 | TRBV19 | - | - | CASSNPYNEQFF | TGTGCCAGTAGTAACCCTTACAATGAGCAGTTCTTC
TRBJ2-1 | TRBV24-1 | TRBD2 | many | CATSVSGGGSGRPSYNEQFF | TGTGCCACCAGTGTATCCGGGGGAGGTAGCGGGAGACCCTCCTACAATGAGCAGTTCTTC
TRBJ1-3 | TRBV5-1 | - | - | CAGSSGGGSYRSGNTIYF | TGCGCCGGCAGCTCCGGAGGGGGTTCTTATCGGTCTGGAAACACCATATATTTT
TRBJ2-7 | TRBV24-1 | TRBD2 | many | CATSEPGTSGTYEQYF | TGTGCCACCAGTGAACCTGGGACTAGCGGGACCTACGAGCAGTACTTC
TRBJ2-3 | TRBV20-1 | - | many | CSALPLTVGNSDTQYF | TGCAGTGCTCTCCCCCTGACAGTTGGAAACTCAGATACGCAGTATTTT
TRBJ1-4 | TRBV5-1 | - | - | CASSRTETTNEKLFF | TGCGCCAGCAGCCGGACGGAGACAACTAATGAAAAACTGTTTTTT
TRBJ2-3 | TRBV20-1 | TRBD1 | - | CSPGGTGSPDTQYF | TGCAGTCCAGGGGGGACAGGGAGCCCAGATACGCAGTATTTT
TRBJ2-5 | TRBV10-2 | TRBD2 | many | CASSRLAGVGEETQYF | TGCGCCAGCAGTAGGCTAGCGGGAGTGGGAGAAGAGACCCAGTACTTC
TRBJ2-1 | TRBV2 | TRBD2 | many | CASTPSGTYNEQFF | TGTGCCAGCACCCCTAGCGGGACCTACAATGAGCAGTTCTTC
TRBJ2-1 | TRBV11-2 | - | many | CASSLDSSYNEQFF | TGTGCCAGCAGCTTAGACTCCAGTTACAATGAGCAGTTCTTC
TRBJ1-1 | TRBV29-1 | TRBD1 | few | CSVRQGARDTEAFF | TGCAGCGTCCGACAGGGGGCGCGGGACACTGAAGCTTTCTTT
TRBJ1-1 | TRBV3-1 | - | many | CASSLEGTANTEAFF | TGTGCCAGCAGCCTAGAAGGGACGGCGAACACTGAAGCTTTCTTT
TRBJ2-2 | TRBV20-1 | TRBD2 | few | CSARPREGVFTGELFF | TGCAGTGCTAGGCCCCGGGAGGGGGTCTTCACCGGGGAGCTGTTTTTT
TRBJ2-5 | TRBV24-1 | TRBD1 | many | CATSDPDRGETQYF | TGTGCCACCAGTGACCCCGACAGGGGCGAGACCCAGTACTTC
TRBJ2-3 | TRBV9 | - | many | CASSGRASTDTQYF | TGTGCCAGCAGCGGGAGGGCCAGCACAGATACGCAGTATTTT
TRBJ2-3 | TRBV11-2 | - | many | CASSLQRTDTDTQYF | TGTGCCAGCAGCTTACAGCGGACCGACACAGATACGCAGTATTTT
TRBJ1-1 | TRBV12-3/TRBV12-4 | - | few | CASSFFTSNTEASF | TGTGCCAGCAGTTTTTTCACCTCGAACACTGAAGCTTCCTTT
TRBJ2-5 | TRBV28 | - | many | CATGSGGSQETQYF | TGTGCCACAGGGTCAGGTGGATCCCAAGAGACCCAGTACTTC
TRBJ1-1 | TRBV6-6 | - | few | CASSYSHRPNTEAFF | TGTGCCAGCAGTTACTCGCACAGGCCGAACACTGAAGCTTTCTTT
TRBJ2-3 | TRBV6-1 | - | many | CASRVGDTQYF | TGTGCCAGCAGAGTAGGGGATACGCAGTATTTT
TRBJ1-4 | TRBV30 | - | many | CAGAVQSNEKLFF | TGTGCTGGCGCTGTCCAATCGAATGAAAAACTGTTTTTT
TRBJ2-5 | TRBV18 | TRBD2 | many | CASSPPGGAETQYF | TGTGCCAGCTCACCACCGGGAGGGGCGGAGACCCAGTACTTC
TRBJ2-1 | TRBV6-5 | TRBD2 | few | CASSYGLAITYNEQFF | TGTGCCAGCAGTTACGGACTAGCGATTACCTACAATGAGCAGTTCTTC
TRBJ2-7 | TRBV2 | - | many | CASSEWELGREQYF | TGTGCCAGCAGTGAATGGGAACTCGGCAGGGAGCAGTACTTC
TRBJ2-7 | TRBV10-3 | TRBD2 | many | CAISVIAGGLDEQYF | TGTGCCATCAGTGTAATAGCGGGAGGGCTGGACGAGCAGTACTTC
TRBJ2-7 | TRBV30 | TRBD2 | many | CAFSGSGYEQYF | TGTGCCTTTAGCGGGAGTGGCTACGAGCAGTACTTC
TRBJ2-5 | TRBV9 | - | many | CASSQGSAGGQETQYF | TGTGCCAGCAGCCAGGGGTCGGCAGGGGGGCAAGAGACCCAGTACTTC
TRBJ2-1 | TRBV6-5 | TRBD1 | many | CASSYLGQEEQFF | TGTGCCAGCAGTTACCTCGGACAGGAAGAGCAGTTCTTC
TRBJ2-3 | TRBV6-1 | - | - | CASSRTNRGSTDTQYF | TGTGCCAGCAGTCGAACCAATCGGGGCAGCACAGATACGCAGTATTTT
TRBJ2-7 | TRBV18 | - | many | CASSPTRDGEQYF | TGTGCCAGCTCACCAACCAGGGACGGCGAGCAGTACTTC
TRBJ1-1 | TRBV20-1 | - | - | CSARRGAMNTEAFF | TGCAGTGCTAGGCGGGGGGCTATGAACACTGAAGCTTTCTTT
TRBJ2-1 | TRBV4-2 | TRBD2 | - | CASTLAGGSDGQFF | TGTGCCAGCACCCTAGCGGGAGGGTCGGATGGGCAGTTCTTC
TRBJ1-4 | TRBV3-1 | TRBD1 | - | CASSPGTGETTNEKLFF | TGTGCCAGCAGCCCTGGGACAGGCGAAACAACTAATGAAAAACTGTTTTTT
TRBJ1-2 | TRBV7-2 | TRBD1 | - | CASSPGTGGGGYTF | TGTGCCAGCAGCCCCGGGACAGGGGGCGGGGGCTACACCTTC
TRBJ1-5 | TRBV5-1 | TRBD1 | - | CASSLVPVYWGQGINQPQHF | TGCGCCAGCAGCTTGGTCCCCGTTTATTGGGGACAGGGGATCAATCAGCCCCAGCATTTT
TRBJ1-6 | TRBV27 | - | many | CASSFSLLSSYNSPLHF | TGTGCCAGCAGTTTTAGTCTCCTGAGCTCCTATAATTCACCCCTCCACTTT
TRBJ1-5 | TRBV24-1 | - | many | CATGSGSRPNQPQHF | TGTGCCACCGGGTCAGGGTCACGACCTAATCAGCCCCAGCATTTT
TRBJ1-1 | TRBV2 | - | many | CASSEAVAGEAFF | TGTGCCAGCAGTGAAGCGGTGGCAGGCGAAGCTTTCTTT
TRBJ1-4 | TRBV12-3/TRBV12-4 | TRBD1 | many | CASSTRQGTNEKLFF | TGTGCCAGCAGTACCCGACAGGGGACTAATGAAAAACTGTTTTTT
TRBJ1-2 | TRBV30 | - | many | CAWSVSGGNGYTF | TGTGCCTGGAGTGTATCGGGGGGGAATGGCTACACCTTC
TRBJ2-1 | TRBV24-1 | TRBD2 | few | CATSDIPDSGRASGEQFF | TGTGCCACCAGTGATATTCCCGATAGCGGGAGGGCCTCCGGTGAGCAGTTCTTC
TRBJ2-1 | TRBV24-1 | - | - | CATSRAGVRNEQFF | TGTGCCACCAGTCGGGCAGGGGTCCGCAATGAGCAGTTCTTC
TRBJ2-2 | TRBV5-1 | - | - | CASSFGPAGTGELFF | TGCGCCAGCAGCTTCGGGCCTGCTGGAACCGGGGAGCTGTTTTTT
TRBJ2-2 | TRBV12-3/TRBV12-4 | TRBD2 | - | CASSAGLAGDTGELFF | TGTGCCAGCAGCGCCGGACTAGCGGGAGACACCGGGGAGCTGTTTTTT
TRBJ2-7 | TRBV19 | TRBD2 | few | CASSIGLAGVYEQYF | TGTGCCAGTAGTATAGGACTAGCGGGAGTCTACGAGCAGTACTTC
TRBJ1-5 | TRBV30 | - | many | CAWSVGAPSQPQHF | TGTGCCTGGAGTGTAGGGGCGCCCAGTCAGCCCCAGCATTTT
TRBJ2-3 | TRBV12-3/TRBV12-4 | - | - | CASSFLGAVNTQYF | TGTGCCAGCAGTTTTTTGGGGGCGGTGAATACGCAGTATTTT
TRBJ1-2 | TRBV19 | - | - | CASRPKGGGYTF | TGTGCCAGTAGACCCAAGGGTGGAGGCTACACCTTC
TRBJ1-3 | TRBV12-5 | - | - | CASGLFMRHGNTIYF | TGTGCTAGTGGTCTCTTCATGCGACATGGAAACACCATATATTTT
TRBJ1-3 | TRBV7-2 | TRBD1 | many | CASSLTLTGSGNTIYF | TGTGCCAGCAGCTTAACCTTGACAGGGTCGGGAAACACCATATATTTT